This is a list of T cell receptor beta chains from one sample in a study of T cell changes during pregnancy in multiple sclerosis. Repertoires were generated with immunoSEQ multiplex PCR, while TCRdb's copy carries only in-frame clones and drops some. The table lists more than 15,000 clones, around 82% of them singletons. Sequenced material: CD8+ T cells from peripheral blood mononuclear cells, taken in the third trimester of pregnancy. These TCRs come from a female donor in good health, enrolled as a control in a pregnancy study. The CDR3 runs from the conserved cysteine through the conserved F or W. The D gene is left open where the match is weak. Rows give clone size only sometimes, using once, few, many, or a class for an expanded clone.

cdr3_length: 14
d_call: NA
j_call: TRBJ2-7
clone_size: NA
v_call: TRBV27
cdr3_nt: TGTGCCAGCTCTCACGGGACTGCCGTTTACGAGCAGTACTTC
cdr3_aa: CASSHGTAVYEQYF

cdr3_length: 11
d_call: NA
j_call: TRBJ2-1
clone_size: NA
v_call: TRBV27
cdr3_nt: TGTGCCAGCAGCGAATCTAGTGAGCAGTTCTTC
cdr3_aa: CASSESSEQFF

cdr3_length: 16
d_call: NA
j_call: TRBJ2-5
clone_size: NA
v_call: TRBV7-9
cdr3_nt: TGTGCCAGCAGCCAAGGCGGCGAGGGGGGAGGGGAGACCCAGTACTTC
cdr3_aa: CASSQGGEGGGETQYF

cdr3_length: 14
d_call: NA
j_call: TRBJ1-5
clone_size: NA
v_call: TRBV7-9
cdr3_nt: TGTGCCAGCAGCTATCCGGGACAAGGTCAGCCCCAGCATTTT
cdr3_aa: CASSYPGQGQPQHF

cdr3_length: 13
d_call: NA
j_call: TRBJ2-7
clone_size: few
v_call: TRBV6-1
cdr3_nt: TGTGCCAGCAGTGAAGATCGGGCCTACGAGCAGTACTTC
cdr3_aa: CASSEDRAYEQYF

cdr3_length: 16
d_call: TRBD2
j_call: TRBJ2-2
clone_size: NA
v_call: TRBV6-6
cdr3_nt: TGTGCCAGCAGTTACTATATAGCGGGAAACACCGGGGAGCTGTTTTTT
cdr3_aa: CASSYYIAGNTGELFF

cdr3_length: 14
d_call: NA
j_call: TRBJ1-5
clone_size: NA
v_call: TRBV7-9
cdr3_nt: TGTGCCAGCAGCCCGAGTATAAGCAATCAGCCCCAGCATTTT
cdr3_aa: CASSPSISNQPQHF

cdr3_length: 15
d_call: NA
j_call: TRBJ1-2
clone_size: NA
v_call: TRBV15
cdr3_nt: TGTGCCACCAGCAGACCAGGACGGGAAAACTATGGCTACACCTTC
cdr3_aa: CATSRPGRENYGYTF

cdr3_length: 15
d_call: NA
j_call: TRBJ2-3
clone_size: NA
v_call: TRBV27
cdr3_nt: TGTGCCAGCAGTTTATACAGGTATAGCACAGATACGCAGTATTTT
cdr3_aa: CASSLYRYSTDTQYF

cdr3_length: 18
d_call: TRBD2
j_call: TRBJ2-7
clone_size: once
v_call: TRBV5-6
cdr3_nt: TGTGCCAGCAGCCCGTCCGGGACTAGCGGGGGGGCCGCTCGCGAGCAGTACTTC
cdr3_aa: CASSPSGTSGGAAREQYF

cdr3_length: 14
d_call: NA
j_call: TRBJ2-7
clone_size: NA
v_call: TRBV10-3
cdr3_nt: TGTGCCATCAGTTCGACAGTTAGCTCCTACGAGCAGTACTTC
cdr3_aa: CAISSTVSSYEQYF

cdr3_length: 16
d_call: NA
j_call: TRBJ2-1
clone_size: NA
v_call: TRBV28
cdr3_nt: TGTGCCAGCAGTCGCCTAACAGGGACCTCCTACAATGAGCAGTTCTTC
cdr3_aa: CASSRLTGTSYNEQFF

cdr3_length: 16
d_call: TRBD1
j_call: TRBJ1-4
clone_size: NA
v_call: TRBV5-6
cdr3_nt: TGTGCCAGCAGCTCCGCCGGCCAGGGGGCAGAAGAAAAACTGTTTTTT
cdr3_aa: CASSSAGQGAEEKLFF

cdr3_length: 15
d_call: NA
j_call: TRBJ2-7
clone_size: NA
v_call: TRBV4-1
cdr3_nt: TGCGCCAGCAGCCAAGTTGGGAGGGGGAGCTACGAGCAGTACTTC
cdr3_aa: CASSQVGRGSYEQYF

cdr3_length: 15
d_call: TRBD2
j_call: TRBJ2-1
clone_size: once
v_call: TRBV7-9
cdr3_nt: TGTGCCAGCAGCACCCGGACTAGCGGGGGTCCGGAGCAGTTCTTC
cdr3_aa: CASSTRTSGGPEQFF

cdr3_length: 16
d_call: TRBD2
j_call: TRBJ2-1
clone_size: NA
v_call: TRBV27
cdr3_nt: TGTGCCAGCAGTTTCACCGGGACTAGCGGGGGGAATGAGCAGTTCTTC
cdr3_aa: CASSFTGTSGGNEQFF

cdr3_length: 16
d_call: TRBD1
j_call: TRBJ2-7
clone_size: NA
v_call: TRBV19
cdr3_nt: TGTGCCAGTAGTGGGAGAGGACAGGGGAAGCCCTACGAGCAGTACTTC
cdr3_aa: CASSGRGQGKPYEQYF

cdr3_length: 14
d_call: TRBD1
j_call: TRBJ1-6
clone_size: NA
v_call: TRBV9
cdr3_nt: TGTGCCAGCAGCGGCGGGACAGATAATTCACCCCTCCACTTT
cdr3_aa: CASSGGTDNSPLHF

cdr3_length: 13
d_call: NA
j_call: TRBJ2-7
clone_size: few
v_call: TRBV5-6
cdr3_nt: TGTGCCAGCACCCGAGGCGGGCCGGGCGAGCAGTACTTC
cdr3_aa: CASTRGGPGEQYF

cdr3_length: 14
d_call: TRBD2
j_call: TRBJ2-7
clone_size: NA
v_call: TRBV7-9
cdr3_nt: TGTGCCAGCACCAAGGGAGGGGACCTTGTCGAGCAGTACTTC
cdr3_aa: CASTKGGDLVEQYF

cdr3_length: 15
d_call: TRBD2
j_call: TRBJ2-1
clone_size: NA
v_call: TRBV27
cdr3_nt: TGTGCCAGCAGTTTAGGGGGACGGGGGGGGAATGAGCAGTTCTTC
cdr3_aa: CASSLGGRGGNEQFF

cdr3_length: 16
d_call: NA
j_call: TRBJ1-3
clone_size: once
v_call: TRBV9
cdr3_nt: TGTGCCAGCAGCGTCGACGTGGCGAGGCCTGGAAACACCATATATTTT
cdr3_aa: CASSVDVARPGNTIYF

cdr3_length: 14
d_call: TRBD1
j_call: TRBJ2-7
clone_size: NA
v_call: TRBV27
cdr3_nt: TGTGCCAGCTCCAGGGGAACAGGGGGAAACGAGCAGTACTTC
cdr3_aa: CASSRGTGGNEQYF

cdr3_length: 14
d_call: NA
j_call: TRBJ2-1
clone_size: NA
v_call: TRBV14
cdr3_nt: TGTGCCAGCAGCCCCACTCGACTAGTCAATGAGCAGTTCTTC
cdr3_aa: CASSPTRLVNEQFF